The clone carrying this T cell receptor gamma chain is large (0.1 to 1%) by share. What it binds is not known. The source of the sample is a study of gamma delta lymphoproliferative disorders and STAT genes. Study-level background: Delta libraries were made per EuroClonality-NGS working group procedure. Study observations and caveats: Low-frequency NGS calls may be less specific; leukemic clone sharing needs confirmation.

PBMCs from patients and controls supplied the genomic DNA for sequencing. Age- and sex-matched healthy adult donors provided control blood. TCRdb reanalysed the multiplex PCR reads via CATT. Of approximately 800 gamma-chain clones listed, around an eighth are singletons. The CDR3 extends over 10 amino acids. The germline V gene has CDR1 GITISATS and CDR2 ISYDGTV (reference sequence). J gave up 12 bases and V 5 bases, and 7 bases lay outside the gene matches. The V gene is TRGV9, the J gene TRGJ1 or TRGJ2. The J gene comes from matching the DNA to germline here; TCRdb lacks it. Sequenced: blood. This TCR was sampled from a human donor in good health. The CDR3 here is CALWVMRKLF. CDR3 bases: TGTGCCTTGTGGGTAATGAGGAAACTCTTT.